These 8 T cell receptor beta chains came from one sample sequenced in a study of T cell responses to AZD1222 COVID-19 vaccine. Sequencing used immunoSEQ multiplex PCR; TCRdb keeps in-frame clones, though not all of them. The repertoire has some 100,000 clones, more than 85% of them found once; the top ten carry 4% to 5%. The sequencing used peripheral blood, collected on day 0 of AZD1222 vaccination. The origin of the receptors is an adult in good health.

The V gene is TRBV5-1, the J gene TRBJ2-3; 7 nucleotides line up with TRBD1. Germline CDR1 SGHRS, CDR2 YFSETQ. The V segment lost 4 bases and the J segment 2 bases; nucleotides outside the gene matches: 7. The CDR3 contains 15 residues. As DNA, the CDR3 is TGCGCCAGCAGCCAACGGGACAGCGACACAGATACGCAGTATTTT. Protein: CASSQRDSDTDTQYF. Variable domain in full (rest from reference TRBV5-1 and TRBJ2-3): KAGVTQTPRYLIKTRGQQVTLSCSPISGHRSVSWYQQTPGQGLQFLFEYFSETQRNKGNFPGRFSGRQFSNSRSEMNVSTLELGDSALYLCASSQRDSDTDTQYFGPGTRLTVL.

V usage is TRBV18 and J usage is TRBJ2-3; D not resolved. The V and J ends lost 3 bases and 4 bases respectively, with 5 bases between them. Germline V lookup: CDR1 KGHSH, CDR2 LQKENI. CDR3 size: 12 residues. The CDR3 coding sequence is TGTGCCAGCTCACCGGGCGCAGATACGCAGTATTTT. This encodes CASSPGADTQYF.

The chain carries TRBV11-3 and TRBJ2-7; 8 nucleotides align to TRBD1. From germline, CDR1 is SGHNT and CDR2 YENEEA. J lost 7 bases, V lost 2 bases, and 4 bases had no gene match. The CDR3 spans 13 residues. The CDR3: CASSLSTGGEQYF. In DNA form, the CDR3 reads TGTGCCAGCAGCTTAAGTACAGGGGGTGAGCAGTACTTC.

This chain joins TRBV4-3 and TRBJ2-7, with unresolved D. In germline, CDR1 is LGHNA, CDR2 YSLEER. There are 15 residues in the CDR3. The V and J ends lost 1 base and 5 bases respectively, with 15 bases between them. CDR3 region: CASSQGVRIIHEQYF. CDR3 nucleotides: TGCGCCAGCAGCCAAGGGGTCAGGATAATCCACGAGCAGTACTTC.

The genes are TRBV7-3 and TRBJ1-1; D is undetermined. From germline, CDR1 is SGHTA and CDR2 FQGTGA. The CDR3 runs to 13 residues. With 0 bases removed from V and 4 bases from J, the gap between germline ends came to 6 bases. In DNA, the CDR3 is TGTGCCAGCAGCTTAACGCCACTCACTGAAGCTTTCTTT. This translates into CASSLTPLTEAFF.

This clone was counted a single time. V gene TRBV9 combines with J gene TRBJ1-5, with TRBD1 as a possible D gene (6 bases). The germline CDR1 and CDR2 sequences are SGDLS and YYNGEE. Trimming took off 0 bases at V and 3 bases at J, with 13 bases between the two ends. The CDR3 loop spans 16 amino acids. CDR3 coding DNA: TGTGCCAGCAGCGTAGGGGTAGGGGGATACAATCAGCCCCAGCATTTT. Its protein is CASSVGVGGYNQPQHF.

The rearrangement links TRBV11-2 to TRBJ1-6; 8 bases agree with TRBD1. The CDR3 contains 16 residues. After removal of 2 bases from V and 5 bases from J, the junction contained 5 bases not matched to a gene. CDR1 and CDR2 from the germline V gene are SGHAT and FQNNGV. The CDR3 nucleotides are TGTGCCAGCAGCTTAAGGACAGGGTCCAATAATTCACCCCTCCACTTT. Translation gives CASSLRTGSNNSPLHF.

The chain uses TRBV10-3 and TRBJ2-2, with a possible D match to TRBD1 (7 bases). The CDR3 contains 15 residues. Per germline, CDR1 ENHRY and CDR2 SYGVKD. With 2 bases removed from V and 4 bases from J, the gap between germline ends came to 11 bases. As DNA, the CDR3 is TGTGCCATCAGTGAGCTCCAGGGGGGCACCGGGGAGCTGTTTTTT. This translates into CAISELQGGTGELFF.